This TCR beta chain was captured by sequencing in a study of blood T cell repertoires in COVID-19 (dated by TCRdb to 2018 to 2021). For the wider study: The collaborator samples originated in the United States, Italy and Spain and spanned the acute and convalescent phases of COVID-19. The material from the prospective study consisted of cDNA or gDNA derived from T cells, B-cell-depleted T cells, or PBMCs. Subjects who had been exposed to COVID-19, were actively infected with it, or had recovered from it provided the deeply sampled blood TCRbeta repertoires that made up the dataset. A freely available public database, intended as a resource for researchers studying the immune response to SARS-CoV-2, is where the repertoires were released. The samples were drawn from two sources: the first 160 participants of the ongoing ImmuneRACE study, and 950 to 1,500 subjects contributed by 6 global collaborators. Nearly every sample came with metadata listing a de-identified subject ID, COVID-19 status, age in years and sex. Where HLA class I and class II types were available, the types were taken from metadata supplied by the sample provider, not from assay-based typing. Study-wide findings and limitations: Clinical and demographic metadata were provided uncurated, with the amount varying by source and participant.

Participants in the prospective study were enrolled through a virtual design, were aged 18 to 89 years, and lived in fewer than 30 United States geographic areas. Cohort assignment in the prospective study relied on participant-reported clinical history from a screening survey and a study questionnaire. Recovered participants in ImmuneRACE Cohort 3 were defined as having two consecutive negative NP/OP PCR tests, clearance from a healthcare professional, or resolution of symptoms. In the prospective study, mobile phlebotomists collected whole blood, serum and a nasopharyngeal or oropharyngeal swab from each participant. Participants in the prospective study had the option to provide additional blood draws and questionnaires over a roughly 2-month period. Prospective study blood samples were shipped either frozen or at room temperature before DNA extraction. TCRbeta CDR3 regions were amplified from genomic DNA by means of the immunoSEQ Assay, a bias-controlled multiplex PCR. In the authors' own workflow: Nucleated cell counts per sample were estimated from amplification of reference gene primers within the assay. Sequence reads were collapsed and filtered to measure the absolute abundance of every unique TCRbeta CDR3 rearrangement. For each sample, productive Simpson clonality was calculated by taking the square root of Simpson's diversity index across productive rearrangements. TCRdb holds this immuneACCESS table with in-frame rearrangements only. Some clones are missing; in checked studies, unresolved V genes explain under half, and the rest has no known cause. From that table come the V and J calls and clone size; the DNA was used to work out D and trimming. The sample table records a few hundred thousand clones; approximately 85% of these occur just once. The ten largest clones represent less than 2.5% of the sample.

Trimming at the junction amounts to 4 bases on V and 1 base on J, and the germline ends lie 11 bases apart. Reading the germline V gene gives CDR1 MNHEY and CDR2 SVGAGI. Spanning cysteine to phenylalanine, the CDR3 consists of 14 amino acids. The entry retains the CDR3 DNA only, 42 bases that are in frame from base 1. As regards this clone: Its cognate antigen has yet to be identified. Per-base qualities were not stored, and no clone one base away is much larger.

The sample taken for sequencing was PBMCs or T cells enriched from blood (not recorded which). This receptor was identified in a man younger than 40 who had recovered from COVID-19. The sequence joins TRBV6-5 to TRBJ2-7; the D gene assignment is ambiguous. The nucleotide sequence reads as follows: TGTGCCAGCAGTTCCTCTCAGGTATCCTACGAGCAGTACTTC. Its protein is CASSSSQVSYEQYF.